Listed below are T cell receptor beta chains from one sample, sequenced in a study. MiXCR, run by TCRdb on the 5' RACE reads, gives a single entry per CDR3 protein. Of tens of thousands of distinct CDR3 sequences listed, roughly 28% were seen once; the top ten hold roughly 2%. The specimen was naive CD4+ T cells sorted from blood. The source of these receptors is a female donor with breast cancer. CDR3s include the opening cysteine and the closing phenylalanine or tryptophan. D genes are given only for firm matches. A clone size is listed for some rows: how often the clone was seen (once, few, many), or a class if it is expanded.

clone_size	v_call	cdr3_length	j_call	d_call	cdr3_aa	cdr3_nt
once	TRBV29-1	14	TRBJ2-3	TRBD2	CSVDSGRLTDTQYF	TGCAGCGTTGATAGCGGGAGATTGACAGATACGCAGTATTTT
.	TRBV12-3/TRBV12-4	14	TRBJ2-5	TRBD1	CASSSDRGQETQYF	TGTGCCAGCAGTTCGGACAGGGGGCAAGAGACCCAGTACTTC
.	TRBV29-1	14	TRBJ2-3	TRBD2	CSVLAGRTTDTQYF	TGCAGCGTACTAGCGGGGAGAACCACAGATACGCAGTATTTT
many	TRBV7-3	14	TRBJ2-3	.	CASSRDRSTDTQYF	TGTGCCAGCAGCCGAGACAGAAGCACAGATACGCAGTATTTT
many	TRBV5-1	14	TRBJ2-7	TRBD2	CASRPLATTHEQYF	TGCGCCAGCAGACCACTAGCGACGACTCACGAGCAGTACTTC
.	TRBV2	17	TRBJ1-4	TRBD1	CASSEIGQGAANEKLFF	TGTGCCAGCAGTGAAATTGGACAGGGGGCGGCTAATGAAAAACTGTTTTTT
.	TRBV5-1	13	TRBJ1-2	.	CASGQVDNAGYTF	TGCGCCAGCGGGCAGGTCGACAATGCTGGCTACACCTTC
.	TRBV7-8	17	TRBJ2-7	TRBD2	CASSSSIAGGFSYEQYF	TGTGCCAGCAGCTCCTCAATAGCGGGAGGTTTCTCCTACGAGCAGTACTTC
.	TRBV15	16	TRBJ1-2	TRBD1	CATSSPEGQANYGYTF	TGTGCCACCAGCAGCCCAGAGGGACAGGCTAACTATGGCTACACCTTC
.	TRBV4-2	15	TRBJ2-1	.	CASSQGTRNDNEQFF	TGTGCCAGCAGCCAAGGGACTCGAAACGACAATGAGCAGTTCTTC
few	TRBV5-1	12	TRBJ1-2	.	CASSPDRAGYTF	TGCGCCAGCAGCCCGGACAGAGCTGGCTACACCTTC
.	TRBV18	14	TRBJ2-7	TRBD1	CASSPRQGTYEQYF	TGTGCCAGCTCGCCCAGACAGGGGACCTACGAGCAGTACTTC
.	TRBV5-1	15	TRBJ2-7	.	CASSDGLSRSYEQYF	TGCGCCAGCAGCGACGGACTGAGCCGTTCCTACGAGCAGTACTTC
few	TRBV7-6	16	TRBJ2-3	.	CASSEKYGAFTDTQYF	TGTGCCAGCAGCGAAAAATATGGTGCGTTCACAGATACGCAGTATTTT
many	TRBV28	14	TRBJ2-7	TRBD1	CASRGDRSSYEQYF	TGTGCCAGCAGGGGGGACAGGTCATCCTACGAGCAGTACTTC
few	TRBV28	14	TRBJ2-7	.	CASIPDGTDPKQYF	TGTGCCAGCATTCCCGACGGGACCGATCCAAAGCAGTACTTC
.	TRBV7-2	16	TRBJ2-2	TRBD2	CASSPRTSSYTGELFF	TGTGCCAGCAGCCCCAGGACTAGCAGTTACACCGGAGAGCTGTTTTTT
.	TRBV7-3	14	TRBJ2-7	.	CASSLSGGGHEQYF	TGTGCCAGCAGCTTATCCGGGGGTGGACACGAGCAGTACTTC
few	TRBV20-1	13	TRBJ1-2	TRBD1	CSARLQGAGGYTF	TGCAGTGCTAGACTACAGGGGGCGGGAGGCTACACCTTC
few	TRBV27	13	TRBJ2-7	.	CASSLTSAYEQYF	TGTGCCAGCAGTCTAACTAGTGCCTACGAGCAGTACTTC
.	TRBV29-1	13	TRBJ1-2	TRBD1	CSVGGGQGYGYTF	TGCAGCGTTGGCGGAGGACAGGGATATGGCTACACCTTC
.	TRBV7-2	19	TRBJ2-1	TRBD2	CASSLAKLAGGPRSNEQFF	TGTGCCAGCAGCTTAGCGAAACTAGCGGGAGGCCCAAGGTCCAATGAGCAGTTCTTC
.	TRBV18	13	TRBJ2-3	.	CASSPEGIGTQYF	TGTGCCAGCTCGCCGGAGGGAATCGGTACGCAGTATTTT